The 10 T cell receptor beta chains in this list originate from one sample, sequenced in a study of post-analysis software for immune sequencing data. Study-wide points: In patients, TRBV5-6, TRBV5-1 and TRBV20-1 belonged to five TRBV segments found more frequently than in controls.

No antigen has been assigned to these receptors. Researchers reported that TCR beta cDNA libraries carried unique molecular identifiers. In TCRdb, the PCR reads were re-called with MiXCR into one record per CDR3 protein. The repertoire holds hundreds of thousands of distinct CDR3 sequences, with about 27% as singletons. Sequencing was performed on blood. The receptors originated from a girl between 10 and 17 years old with multiple sclerosis.

The chain links TRBV2 to TRBJ2-2; 11 bases agree with TRBD2. Germline CDR1 and CDR2: SNHLY and FYNNEI. This CDR3 is built from 15 residues. Trimming took 6 bases from V and 1 from J; bases not matched to a gene: 1. DNA for the CDR3: TGTGCCAGCAGAGGGACTAGCGGGAACACCGGGGAGCTGTTTTTT. Protein sequence: CASRGTSGNTGELFF.

This clonotype was observed once. Mismatch with germline at one junction end may stem from a read error. This chain connects TRBV6-1 to TRBJ2-3, with D perhaps TRBD2 (5 bases). The CDR3 length is 16 residues. The germline V gene encodes CDR1 MNHNS and CDR2 SASEGT. The CDR3 loop is CVSSPDYRLSTDTQYF. CDR3 nucleotide sequence: TGTGTCAGCAGTCCCGACTATAGACTTAGCACAGATACGCAGTATTTT.

The chain uses TRBV29-1 and TRBJ2-1; possible D gene TRBD1, 6 bases. Germline V gene sequence: CDR1 SQVTM, CDR2 ANQGSEA. The CDR3 loop spans 16 amino acids. Trimming pared 4 bases from V and 6 bases from J, leaving 22 bases between. In nucleotides, the CDR3 is TGCAGCGTTGGAACCGGGACAACTACGTTCCTCAATGAGCAGTTCTTC. Translation gives CSVGTGTTTFLNEQFF.

The gene calls are TRBV3-1 and TRBJ1-2; D uncertain. This CDR3 has 15 residues. Trimming left V 0 bases short and J 8 bases short, with 16 bases between. CDR1 and CDR2 (germline): LGHDT, YNNKEL (reference sequence). The CDR3 nucleotides are TGTGCCAGCAGCCAAGATAGTTCGACTGGATGGGGCTACACCTTC. Residues: CASSQDSSTGWGYTF.

The chain couples TRBV27 to TRBJ2-1, with 10 bases lining up with TRBD2. There are 18 residues in the CDR3. V was clipped by 2 bases and J by 0 bases; unmatched bases: 7. CDR1 and CDR2 (germline): MNHEY, SMNVEV (reference sequence). In nucleotides, the CDR3 is TGTGCCAGCAGTTTAACTCGAGCGGGAGGGCCCTCCTACAATGAGCAGTTCTTC. This sequence encodes CASSLTRAGGPSYNEQFF.

The CDR3 DNA reads TGCGCCAGCAGCCCTCGCGGAAGCTCTGGGGCCAACGTCCTGACTTTC. This gives the protein CASSPRGSSGANVLTF. This chain links TRBV5-1 with TRBJ2-6; D is unresolved. The CDR3 covers 16 residues. CDR1 SGHRS and CDR2 YFSETQ come from the germline V gene. Trimming left V 4 bases short and J 0 bases short, with 11 bases between.

The sample holds many counts of this clonotype. The rearrangement links TRBV2 to TRBJ2-5, with D possibly being TRBD1 or TRBD2 (5 bases each). The V gene lost 3 bases and the J gene lost 2 bases, with 10 bases spanning the gap. CDR1 is SNHLY, CDR2 FYNNEI, per germline. The CDR3 loop spans 14 amino acids. CDR3 protein: CASSEVREQETQYF. The CDR3 nucleotides read TGTGCCAGCAGTGAGGTCAGGGAGCAAGAGACCCAGTACTTC.

This clonotype has ten or more counts. The chain employs TRBV10-2 and TRBJ2-1; D remains unclear. In germline, CDR1 is WSHSY, CDR2 SAAADI. CDR3 length: 13 amino acids. V was pared by 8 bases and J by 4 bases, with 12 bases between. The CDR3 is CASFTGKYNEQFF. The CDR3 coding sequence is TGCGCCAGCTTTACTGGCAAATACAATGAGCAGTTCTTC.

V is TRBV24-1 and J is TRBJ2-6; D possibly corresponds to TRBD2 (7 bases). Between the trimmed V and J ends, which lost 7 bases and 0 bases, there was a span of 12 bases. Germline loops: CDR1 KGHDR, CDR2 SFDVKD. This CDR3 comprises 16 residues. CDR3 nucleotide sequence: TGTGCCACCAGGGGAGGGACAAGCTCTGGGGCCAACGTCCTGACTTTC. Translated: CATRGGTSSGANVLTF.

This clonotype was counted between two and nine times. Here the CDR3 DNA reads TGTGCCAGCAGCCGGGGACGGGTCCAAGAGACCCAGTACTTC. Translation: CASSRGRVQETQYF. This sequence joins TRBV7-8 and TRBJ2-5; D is possibly TRBD1 or TRBD2 (5 bases each). This CDR3 comprises 14 residues. Germline V gene data show CDR1 as SGHVS and CDR2 as FQNEAQ. Trimming took 5 bases from V and 1 from J, leaving 11 bases between them.